The following is a TCR beta chain sequence with its context. This entry is derived from a study of blood T cell repertoires in COVID-19. Study background: Spain, Italy and the United States supplied samples that represented acute and convalescent COVID-19. From T cells, B-cell-depleted T cells, or PBMCs came the material, which was cDNA or gDNA.

Original handling: Using reference gene primer amplification, nucleated cell counts were estimated. This table comes from immunoSEQ multiplex PCR, and its TCRdb copy is limited to in-frame clones, with some not included. V, J and clone size are those of that table, while D and trimming were read from the DNA. The data contain 310,000 or so clones, more than 75% of them singletons. The V gene lost 3 bases and the J gene lost 3 bases, with 11 bases spanning the gap. Germline V gene data show CDR1 as SEHNR and CDR2 as FQNEAQ (reference sequence). The CDR3 totals 14 residues. The chain uses TRBV7-9 and TRBJ1-2, with D possibly matching TRBD1 (5 bases). The sample consisted of peripheral blood. The source of this sequence is a man aged 45-60 years with active or convalescent COVID-19. The DNA for the CDR3 is TGTGCCAGCAGCTTCCGGCAGGGCGACTATGGCTACACCTTC. Translation: CASSFRQGDYGYTF.